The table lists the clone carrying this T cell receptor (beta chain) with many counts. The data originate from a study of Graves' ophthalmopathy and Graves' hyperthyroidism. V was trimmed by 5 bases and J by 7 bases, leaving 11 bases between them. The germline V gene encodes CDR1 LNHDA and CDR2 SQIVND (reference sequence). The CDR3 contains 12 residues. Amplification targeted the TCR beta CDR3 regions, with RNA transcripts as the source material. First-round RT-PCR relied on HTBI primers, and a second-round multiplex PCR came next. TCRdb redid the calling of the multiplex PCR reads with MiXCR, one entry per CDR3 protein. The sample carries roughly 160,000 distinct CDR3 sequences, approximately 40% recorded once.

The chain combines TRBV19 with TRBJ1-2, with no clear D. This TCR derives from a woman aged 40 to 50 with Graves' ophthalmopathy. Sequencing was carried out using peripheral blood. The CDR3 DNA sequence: TGTGCCAGTAGTGCCAGAGGCAGTGGCTACACCTTC. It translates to CASSARGSGYTF.